This is a list of T cell receptor beta chains from one sample in a study of neurological immune-mediated disorders. TCRdb itself ran the 5' RACE reads through MiXCR, one entry per CDR3 protein. Of approximately 53,000 distinct CDR3 sequences listed, approximately 11% are singletons. The sample comprised PBMCs. All receptors come from a woman in her thirties or forties in good health. The CDR3 runs from the conserved cysteine through the conserved F or W. Each record gives: V gene, clone size, D gene, J gene, CDR3 DNA, CDR3 protein. D genes are given only for firm matches. The size field is filled for only some rows; it gives once, few, many or a size class.

>TRBV25-1|many|.|TRBJ1-1
TGTGCCAGTACCGTGGGAACTGAAGCTTTCTTT
CASTVGTEAFF
>TRBV20-1|many|.|TRBJ2-7
TGCAGTGCCATCGCGCCGGGACTCACCTACGAGCAGTACTTC
CSAIAPGLTYEQYF
>TRBV20-1|many|.|TRBJ2-5
TGCAGTGCTCCCCGGCGGAGCAGGGGCCTCCAAGAGACCCAGTACTTC
CSAPRRSRGLQETQYF
>TRBV7-2|many|.|TRBJ1-4
TGTGCCAGCAGCTTCACCGGGACACAGGGTGAAAAACTGTTTTTT
CASSFTGTQGEKLFF
>TRBV3-1|many|.|TRBJ2-3
TGTGCCAGCAGCCAAGATTACCTCGTGGATACGCAGTATTTT
CASSQDYLVDTQYF
>TRBV12-3/TRBV12-4|many|.|TRBJ2-7
TGTGCCAGCAGTCCCCCAGGAGGGGTTCCCTACGAGCAGTACTTC
CASSPPGGVPYEQYF
>TRBV6-1|many|.|TRBJ1-6
TGTGCCAGCAAACCAGGGTTCGGGTTTAATTCACCCCTCCACTTT
CASKPGFGFNSPLHF
>TRBV6-1|.|TRBD2|TRBJ2-4
TGTGCCACCTCTCCCCTTAGCGGGACTGATGGTAGCATTCAGTACTTC
CATSPLSGTDGSIQYF
>TRBV29-1|many|TRBD1|TRBJ1-1
TGCAGCGTTGTACAGGGGGCGAACACTGAAGCTTTCTTT
CSVVQGANTEAFF
>TRBV29-1|many|.|TRBJ2-7
TGCAGCGTTGAGGGCGGGCCTAACTACGAGCAGTACTTC
CSVEGGPNYEQYF
>TRBV20-1|many|TRBD2|TRBJ2-1
TGCAGTGGCAGAAGGAGTGGGGCGGGGGGGCTCTCAAACAATGAGCAGTTCTTC
CSGRRSGAGGLSNNEQFF
>TRBV29-1|.|.|TRBJ1-1
TGCAGCGTTGCCCCCACCGAAGGCACTGAAGCTTTCTTT
CSVAPTEGTEAFF
>TRBV7-2|many|.|TRBJ1-1
TGTGCCAGCAGCTTAGGAACAGGGCGCGGCACTGAAGCTTTCTTT
CASSLGTGRGTEAFF
>TRBV3-1|many|.|TRBJ1-1
TGTGCCAGCAGCCGGATTGGGACACTGAACACTGAAGCTTTCTTT
CASSRIGTLNTEAFF
>TRBV7-8|many|.|TRBJ2-2
TGTGCCAGCAGCGCGGTGTGGGGTCCCGGGGAGCTGTTTTTT
CASSAVWGPGELFF
>TRBV4-2|many|.|TRBJ1-5
TGTGCCAGCAGCCAAGATTTTTCAGCACAGGCCAGTCAGCCCCAGCATTTT
CASSQDFSAQASQPQHF
>TRBV11-3|many|.|TRBJ1-3
TGTGCCAGCAGCTCCCACCTTGGAAACACCATATATTTT
CASSSHLGNTIYF
>TRBV20-1|many|.|TRBJ1-4
TGCAGTGCCGCCCGTTGGGGGGGCGGGGAAAAACTGTTTTTT
CSAARWGGGEKLFF
>TRBV10-3|many|TRBD2|TRBJ2-1
TGTGCCGCACGACTAGCGCTGTACAATGAGCAGTTCTTC
CAARLALYNEQFF
>TRBV5-5|many|TRBD1|TRBJ1-2
TGTGCCAGCAGTTCTACCGGGACAGGGGTGAGGAGAGATGGCTACACCTTC
CASSSTGTGVRRDGYTF
>TRBV20-1|many|TRBD1|TRBJ1-2
TGCAGTGCTAGAGATCTGGACAGGGGTGCGTCGGGCTACACCTTC
CSARDLDRGASGYTF
>TRBV7-2|.|.|TRBJ2-5
TGTGCCAGCAGCTTAAGTGAGACCCAGTACTTC
CASSLSETQYF
>TRBV14|many|.|TRBJ1-2
TGTGCCAGCAGCCCGCATCAAGACGGTGGCTACACCTTC
CASSPHQDGGYTF
>TRBV6-2/TRBV6-3|many|.|TRBJ2-3
TGTGCCAGCAGTTCCAGGGGCCGTGCTAGCACAGATACGCAGTATTTT
CASSSRGRASTDTQYF
>TRBV5-1|many|.|TRBJ2-2
TGCGCCAGCCTTACTGGACAGCCGAACACCGGGGAGCTGTTTTTT
CASLTGQPNTGELFF
>TRBV5-5|many|.|TRBJ2-2
TGTGCCAGCAGCGCAAGAGCCCAGGGGCGATACACCGGGGAGCTGTTTTTT
CASSARAQGRYTGELFF
>TRBV9|.|.|TRBJ2-1
TGTGCCAGCAGCGGGACTATGTACAATGAGCAGTTCTTC
CASSGTMYNEQFF
>TRBV27|many|TRBD1|TRBJ2-5
TGTGCCAGCAGTTTTTACCCCACGGGGACAGTCGGGGAGACCCAGTACTTC
CASSFYPTGTVGETQYF
>TRBV6-2/TRBV6-3|many|.|TRBJ1-5
TGTGCCAGCAGTCCGCGGACGGACTATCAGCCCCAGCATTTT
CASSPRTDYQPQHF
>TRBV5-5|many|.|TRBJ2-7
TGTGCCAGCAGCTTGTTGGGAGGCTCCTACGAGCAGTACTTC
CASSLLGGSYEQYF
>TRBV7-8|many|.|TRBJ2-1
TGTGCCAGCAGCCCGTACCGTGTCGGTAATGAGCAGTTCTTC
CASSPYRVGNEQFF
>TRBV20-1|many|TRBD1|TRBJ2-3
TGCAGTGCCCCGACCAACAGGGGGCGGGGGACAGATACGCAGTATTTT
CSAPTNRGRGTDTQYF
>TRBV5-1|many|.|TRBJ1-2
TGCGCCAGCAGCTTGGAAACAACGGACTATGGCTACACCTTC
CASSLETTDYGYTF
>TRBV18|many|TRBD1|TRBJ2-7
TGTGCCAGCTCACCGGACAGGACCGCCTACGAGCAGTACTTC
CASSPDRTAYEQYF
>TRBV6-1|many|.|TRBJ2-7
TGTGCCAGCAGTGCAGAGATCTCCTACGAGCAGTACTTC
CASSAEISYEQYF
>TRBV7-2|many|.|TRBJ1-1
TGTGCCAGCAGCCCGTGGGTGGGGAGCACTGAAGCTTTCTTT
CASSPWVGSTEAFF
>TRBV7-2|many|.|TRBJ2-5
TGTGCCAGCAGCATCCGGATGGGGGAGACCCAGTACTTC
CASSIRMGETQYF
>TRBV27|many|.|TRBJ2-7
TGTGCCAGCAGTTATCGAGGCGGGTCCTTTATGGGGCAGTACTTC
CASSYRGGSFMGQYF
>TRBV29-1|many|.|TRBJ1-2
TGCAGCGTTGAAATAATCGGGAGGTATGGCTACACCTTC
CSVEIIGRYGYTF
>TRBV3-1|many|TRBD2|TRBJ2-7
TGTGCCAGCAGCCAACAAACATGGGGGCCCCGGACTAGCGGCTACGAGCAGTACTTC
CASSQQTWGPRTSGYEQYF
>TRBV5-5|once|TRBD1|TRBJ1-5
TGTGCCAGCAGCTTGGTTGGGACAGGGGGCATTAGCAATCAGCCCCAGCATTTT
CASSLVGTGGISNQPQHF
>TRBV15|many|.|TRBJ2-5
TGTGCCACCAGCAGAGACTTGTGGAAGGGAGAGACCCAGTACTTC
CATSRDLWKGETQYF
>TRBV5-1|many|TRBD2|TRBJ2-1
TGCGCCAGCAGCTCTGCTTTAGCGGGGAACCACAATGAGCAGTTCTTC
CASSSALAGNHNEQFF
>TRBV2|many|.|TRBJ2-6
TGTGCCAGCAGTGAATCTGGGCTCCGCTCTGGGGCCAACGTCCTGACTTTC
CASSESGLRSGANVLTF
>TRBV7-8|many|.|TRBJ1-4
TGTGCCAGCAGCTTATTTCAGGTTAATGAAAAACTGTTTTTT
CASSLFQVNEKLFF
>TRBV11-2|many|TRBD1|TRBJ1-6
TGTGCCAGCAGCCTACTACAGGGGAAGGTTTCACCCCTCCACTTT
CASSLLQGKVSPLHF
>TRBV7-2|many|.|TRBJ2-7
TGTGCCAGCAGCCCCAGACAAATAGGCTACGAGCAGTACTTC
CASSPRQIGYEQYF
>TRBV2|many|.|TRBJ2-7
TGTGCCAGCAGCTATACTAGCCGCGAGCAGTACTTC
CASSYTSREQYF
>TRBV6-2/TRBV6-3|many|.|TRBJ1-6
TGTGCCAGCAGTTACCGAGGTACTAATAATTCACCCCTCCACTTT
CASSYRGTNNSPLHF
>TRBV20-1|many|.|TRBJ1-3
TGCAGTGCTAGAGATCTCGGACGCGCCCAGGGAAACACCATATATTTT
CSARDLGRAQGNTIYF
>TRBV5-1|many|.|TRBJ1-1
TGCGCCAGCAGCCCAGGACACACCGGGAACACTGAAGCTTTCTTT
CASSPGHTGNTEAFF
>TRBV20-1|many|TRBD1|TRBJ2-2
TGCAGTGCTTTAAAAGGACAGGGATCGGCCGGGGAGCTGTTTTTT
CSALKGQGSAGELFF
>TRBV12-5|many|.|TRBJ1-2
TGTGCTAGTGGTTCCGCCCGGACAGCAACCTATGGCTACACCTTC
CASGSARTATYGYTF
>TRBV20-1|many|TRBD1|TRBJ1-1
TGCAGTGCTAGAGTACAGGGGGGCAGAGCTTTCTTT
CSARVQGGRAFF